Presented here are 21 T cell receptor beta chains from one specimen sequenced in a study of blood T cells in healthy people across ages. PCR was performed a second time for about 7 to 11 cycles using a sample-barcoded 5' primer and a J-beta primer mix. TCRdb ran MiXCR on the 5' RACE reads and lists one entry per CDR3 protein. The sample includes some 1.5 million distinct CDR3 sequences, 28% of them seen just once. The sequencing input was blood. These receptors all stem from a woman in her thirties in good health.

This sequence joins TRBV2 and TRBJ1-6; 7 bases map to TRBD1. The ends lost 7 bases at V and 5 bases at J; junction bases unmatched: 5. CDR1 and CDR2 (germline): SNHLY, FYNNEI. This CDR3 spans 14 amino acids. The CDR3 region is CASNTGQNNSPLHF. DNA for the CDR3: TGTGCCAGCAACACGGGACAGAATAATTCACCCCTCCACTTT.

This clonotype was detected many times. CDR3 sequence: CASSRQSALYGYTF. The CDR3 DNA is TGTGCCAGCAGTAGACAGTCTGCTCTCTATGGCTACACCTTC. This chain links TRBV6-5 with TRBJ1-2; tentatively, D is TRBD1 (5 bases). This CDR3 region has 14 residues. Trimming shortened V by 5 bases and J by 4 bases, and 14 bases separated the two germline ends. Germline CDR1 MNHEY, CDR2 SVGAGI.

The gene calls are TRBV7-2 and TRBJ1-3; 8 positions agree with TRBD1. CDR1 and CDR2 from the germline V gene are SGHTA and FQGNSA. After removal of 5 bases from V and 0 bases from J, the junction contained 9 bases not matched to a gene. This CDR3 contains 17 residues. The DNA for the CDR3 is TGTGCCAGCAGCCCTACCGGGACAGGATTCTCTGGAAACACCATATATTTT. It codes for CASSPTGTGFSGNTIYF.

This chain joins TRBV29-1 and TRBJ2-7; 11 bases line up with TRBD2. Germline trimming cut 6 bases from V and 7 bases from J; bases unmatched to any gene: 8. Germline loops: CDR1 SQVTM, CDR2 ANQGSEA. The CDR3 is 13 residues long. This chain's CDR3 is CSVRVIAGGEQYF. The DNA of the CDR3 is TGCAGCGTCCGAGTTATAGCGGGGGGGGAGCAGTACTTC.

This clonotype was recorded a few times. J is TRBJ2-7 and V is TRBV4-2, with TRBD2 identical over 9 bases. V was pared by 0 bases and J by 12 bases, with 12 bases of the junction left unmatched. The CDR3 is made up of 15 amino acids. The germline V gene encodes CDR1 LGHNA and CDR2 YNFKEQ. The CDR3 here is CASSQDRGTSNNVYF. Written as DNA, the CDR3 is TGTGCCAGCAGCCAAGATAGGGGGACTAGCAATAATGTGTACTTC.

The sample holds a few counts of this clonotype. The chain carries TRBV20-1 and TRBJ1-2; 12 bases agree with TRBD1. Germline-derived CDR1 and CDR2 are DFQATT and SNEGSKA (reference sequence). CDR3 length: 13 residues. The J segment lost 7 bases and the V segment lost 6 bases, leaving 6 bases of the junction unmatched. The CDR3 region has the DNA TGCAGTGCCGGGGACAGGGGGCCTCGTGGCTACACCTTC. This encodes CSAGDRGPRGYTF.

Details on this clonotype: A read error may account for a junction end that differs from germline. The chain couples TRBV6-5 to TRBJ1-2; tentative D call: TRBD1 (6 bases). The CDR3 length is 15 residues. Looked up from germline, CDR1 is MNHEY and CDR2 is SVGAGI. The CDR3 is CACRPGQFTLGGYTF. The CDR3 nucleotides are TGTGCCTGCAGGCCCGGACAGTTCACCCTCGGTGGCTACACCTTC.

A word on this clonotype: One end of the junction varies from germline; a read error may be responsible. V and J are TRBV29-1 and TRBJ1-4; possibly TRBD1 for D (5 bases). This CDR3 is 15 amino acids long. Per germline, CDR1 SQVTM and CDR2 ANQGSEA. CDR3 in amino acids: CSVEDAQGSDEKLVF. CDR3 DNA sequence: TGCAGCGTTGAAGACGCCCAGGGTTCAGATGAAAAACTGGTTTTT.

The chain links TRBV6-6 to TRBJ1-5; TRBD1 aligns across 9 bases. The CDR3 length is 14 residues. With 5 bases clipped from V and 8 bases from J, the junction kept 7 bases outside the gene matches. The V gene's germline CDR1 is MNHNY and CDR2 SVGAGI (reference sequence). CDR3 protein: CASSHRTGEKPQHF. CDR3 nucleotides: TGTGCCAGCAGTCACAGGACAGGGGAGAAGCCCCAGCATTTT.

About this clonotype: An end of the junction does not agree with germline; a read error may underlie this. V and J are TRBV5-1 and TRBJ1-4; no clear D. The CDR3 is 13 amino acids. Germline-derived CDR1 and CDR2 are SGHRS and YFSETQ. The CDR3 protein is CASSWAPNEELFF. CDR3 DNA sequence: TGCGCCAGCAGCTGGGCACCGAATGAAGAACTGTTTTTT.

The J gene is TRBJ2-2, the V gene TRBV6-5, with a tentative D call TRBD1 (5 bases). Trimming pared 5 bases from V and 7 bases from J, leaving 11 bases between. The CDR3 extends over 13 amino acids. Germline V CDR1 and CDR2: MNHEY, SVGAGI. As DNA, the CDR3 is TGTGCCAGCAGTACTCCCAGGGTCGGGGAGCTGTTTTTT. It encodes CASSTPRVGELFF.

This clonotype was seen just once. The rearrangement joins TRBV5-1 to TRBJ1-1, with D hard to call. The CDR3 runs 15 residues. Germline values: CDR1 SGHRS, CDR2 YFSETQ. V was cut by 0 bases and J by 0 bases, with 9 bases left in between. The CDR3 nucleotides read TGCGCCAGCAGCTTGGTGGCAGGATTGAACACTGAAGCTTTCTTT. Amino acids: CASSLVAGLNTEAFF. Drawing the rest from reference TRBV5-1 and TRBJ1-1, the complete variable domain is KAGVTQTPRYLIKTRGQQVTLSCSPISGHRSVSWYQQTPGQGLQFLFEYFSETQRNKGNFPGRFSGRQFSNSRSEMNVSTLELGDSALYLCASSLVAGLNTEAFFGQGTRLTVV.

The rearrangement joins TRBV28 to TRBJ1-4; 8 bases line up with TRBD1. The CDR3 runs to 14 residues. The germline V gene has CDR1 MDHEN and CDR2 SYDVKM. The V gene end was trimmed by 5 bases and the J gene end by 8 bases; junction bases not matched to a gene: 7. The CDR3 loop is CASSRGQEREKLFF. For the CDR3, the DNA is TGTGCCAGCAGTAGGGGACAGGAGAGGGAAAAACTGTTTTTT.

This clonotype was counted at least ten times. The chain is built from TRBV20-1 and TRBJ2-3, with 7 bases matching TRBD2. Germline CDR1 and CDR2: DFQATT and SNEGSKA (reference sequence). The CDR3 is 16 residues long. After removal of 0 bases from V and 3 bases from J, the junction contained 9 bases not matched to a gene. The CDR3 coding sequence is TGCAGTGCTAGAGATATTACGGGAGGAGAAACAGATACGCAGTATTTT. Translated, it gives CSARDITGGETDTQYF.

V is TRBV20-1 and J is TRBJ2-3; the D gene is possibly TRBD2 (7 bases). The CDR3 has 15 amino acids. Germline CDR1 is DFQATT and CDR2 is SNEGSKA (reference sequence). With 0 bases removed from V and 3 bases from J, the gap between germline ends came to 13 bases. The CDR3 loop is CSARDWRGRTDTQYF. DNA for the CDR3: TGCAGTGCTAGAGATTGGCGGGGGCGGACAGATACGCAGTATTTT.

The chain couples TRBV20-1 to TRBJ1-5; D ambiguous. The CDR3 extends over 14 amino acids. Germline loops: CDR1 DFQATT, CDR2 SNEGSKA (reference sequence). Trimming took 2 bases from V and 4 from J, leaving 12 bases between them. DNA of the CDR3: TGCAGTGCTAGATCAAGTCGGGAGAATCAGCCCCAGCATTTT. Its translation: CSARSSRENQPQHF.

The V and J genes are TRBV29-1 and TRBJ1-3; tentatively, D is TRBD1 (6 bases). Trimming pared 7 bases from V and 2 bases from J, leaving 18 bases between. The CDR3 loop spans 15 amino acids. Germline assignment: CDR1 SQVTM and CDR2 ANQGSEA. The DNA of the CDR3 is TGCAGCGCTTTGCAACAGGGAGGGCCTGGAAACACCATATATTTT. Its translation: CSALQQGGPGNTIYF.

This clonotype was counted only a few times. With a much larger clone just one base away, this may be a read error. The chain employs TRBV6-5 and TRBJ2-1; D remains ambiguous. CDR3 length equals 13 residues. Per the germline V gene, CDR1 is MNHEY and CDR2 is SVGAGI. Trimming removed 6 bases at V and 10 bases at J, with 16 bases between. DNA of the CDR3: TGTGCCAGCAGGTACATCGGCAGGTTGGAGCAGTTCTTC. Protein product: CASRYIGRLEQFF.

This clonotype was picked up a small number of times. The gene calls are TRBV9 and TRBJ1-5; 10 nucleotides match TRBD1. Germline V gene lookup returns CDR1 SGDLS and CDR2 YYNGEE. With V trimmed by 0 bases and J by 3 bases, 12 bases remained unmatched. CDR3 size: 19 residues. Written as DNA, the CDR3 is TGTGCCAGCAGCGTAGAAACCGTCCCGGGACAGGGGTACAATCAGCCCCAGCATTTT. Amino acids: CASSVETVPGQGYNQPQHF.

This chain links TRBV5-6 with TRBJ2-1, with D possibly matching TRBD2 (5 bases). Germline loops: CDR1 SGHDT, CDR2 YYEEEE. The CDR3 length is 17 residues. V was pared by 0 bases and J by 7 bases, with 20 bases between. The chain's CDR3 is CASSLVHWESRVNEQFF. CDR3 DNA: TGTGCCAGCAGCTTGGTTCACTGGGAGTCTCGTGTAAATGAGCAGTTCTTC.

This clonotype was seen just once. The genes are TRBV11-2 and TRBJ1-6; D unclear. Germline lookup yields CDR1 SGHAT and CDR2 FQNNGV. CDR3 length: 13 residues. V was shortened by 5 bases and J by 8 bases, with 10 bases between the two germline ends. CDR3 nucleotides: TGTGCCAGCAGCCTCGACTCCTATTCACCCCTCCACTTT. Its protein product is CASSLDSYSPLHF. The whole variable domain, filled in from reference TRBV11-2 and TRBJ1-6, reads EAGVAQSPRYKIIEKRQSVAFWCNPISGHATLYWYQQILGQGPKLLIQFQNNGVVDDSQLPKDRFSAERLKGVDSTLKIQPAKLEDSAVYLCASSLDSYSPLHFGNGTRLTVT.